This T cell receptor beta chain was sequenced in a study of cytomegalovirus exposure and HLA in healthy donors. Findings and caveats of the study: A later examination showed that TCR association rates differed by HLA locus, with DRB1 most and HLA-C fewest. HLA allele associations emerged for about 18,000 TCR beta sequences in a later analysis, at 0.05 false discovery rate. The analysis excluded some indistinguishable V segments, including TRBV6-2 and TRBV6-3.

On this clone itself: Its matching antigen is unknown.

PCR involved 60 Vbeta and 13 Jbeta primers. Sequencing was performed with immunoSEQ multiplex PCR; in TCRdb, only in-frame clones are kept and a portion is missing. The sample's table shows under 95,000 clones. Germline V lookup: CDR1 SGHDT, CDR2 YYEEEE. The CDR3 spans 16 residues. Trimming cost V 0 bases and J 3 bases; bases outside gene matches: 7. This TCR came from a man younger than 35 in good health and CMV-seropositive. The gene calls are TRBV5-6 and TRBJ1-2; 8 nucleotides match TRBD1. Sequencing was performed on PBMCs. The CDR3 DNA follows: TGTGCCAGCAGCTTGGGACAGGGGTTGTGGGACTATGGCTACACCTTC. Its protein product is CASSLGQGLWDYGYTF. Variable domain in full (rest from reference TRBV5-6 and TRBJ1-2): DAGVTQSPTHLIKTRGQQVTLRCSPKSGHDTVSWYQQALGQGPQFIFQYYEEEERQRGNFPDRFSGHQFPNYSSELNVNALLLGDSALYLCASSLGQGLWDYGYTFGSGTRLTVV.